This T cell receptor beta chain was recorded in a study of Ad26.COV2.S vaccination and SARS-CoV-2 variants. Study at large: Intramuscularly, Ad26.COV2.S was given either once or twice, 56 days apart. Study findings and constraints: It was vaccine recipients, not placebo recipients, who had the higher spike-specific TCR breadth.

Generated by immunoSEQ multiplex PCR, the TCRdb table keeps only in-frame clones and is missing some. In the table there are around 300,000 clones, 88% of which are singletons. Worth noting for this clone: Antigen specificity is unknown.

Treatment meaning: around 19 received Ad26.COV2.S at low or high dose, single or two shots; 5 received placebo; per-sample allocation not given. Samples came from day 63 after the first vaccine or placebo injection. V lost 0 bases and J 0 bases, leaving 14 bases between the germline ends. Germline CDR1 reads LGHNA; CDR2 reads YSLEER. The CDR3 is 17 residues long. This chain connects TRBV4-3 to TRBJ1-2; D is ambiguous. Sequencing used peripheral blood, obtained in a trial of Ad26.COV2.S vaccine versus placebo. This TCR was sampled from a person aged 18 to 59 who received the Ad26.COV2.S COVID-19 vaccine or a placebo. The CDR3 spells CASSQDQRPPSNYGYTF. In nucleotides, the CDR3 is TGCGCCAGCAGCCAAGATCAGCGGCCCCCTTCTAACTATGGCTACACCTTC.